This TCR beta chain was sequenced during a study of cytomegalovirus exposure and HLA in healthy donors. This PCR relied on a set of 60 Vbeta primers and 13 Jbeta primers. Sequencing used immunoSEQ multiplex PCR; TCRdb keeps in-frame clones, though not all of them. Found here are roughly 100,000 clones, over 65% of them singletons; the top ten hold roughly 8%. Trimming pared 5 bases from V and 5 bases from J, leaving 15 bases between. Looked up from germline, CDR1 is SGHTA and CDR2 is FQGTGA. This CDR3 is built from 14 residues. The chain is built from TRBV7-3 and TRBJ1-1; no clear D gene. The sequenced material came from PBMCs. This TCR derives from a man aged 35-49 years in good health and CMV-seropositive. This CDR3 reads CASSPQRIGTEAFF. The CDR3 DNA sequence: TGTGCCAGCAGCCCCCAGAGGATTGGAACTGAAGCTTTCTTT. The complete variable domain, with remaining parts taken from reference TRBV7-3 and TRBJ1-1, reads GAGVSQTPSNKVTEKGKYVELRCDPISGHTALYWYRQSLGQGPEFLIYFQGTGAADDSGLPNDRFFAVRPEGSVSTLKIQRTERGDSAVYLCASSPQRIGTEAFFGQGTRLTVV.